The clone carrying this T cell receptor beta chain was found a few times. Germline loops: CDR1 SQVTM, CDR2 ANQGSEA. CDR3 length: 11 residues. The ends were cut back, 2 bases at V and 15 bases at J, with 14 bases in the middle. This specimen comes from a study of Graves' ophthalmopathy and Graves' hyperthyroidism. From fresh peripheral blood, 8 to 10 ml in volume, the PBMCs were obtained. Amplification from RNA transcripts yielded the TCR beta CDR3 regions. RT-PCR with HTBI primers came first, then second-round multiplex PCR. Each CDR3 protein gets one entry after TCRdb re-called the multiplex PCR reads with MiXCR. This sample has about 480,000 distinct CDR3 sequences, with approximately 15% found just once.

What was sequenced was blood. The receptor was derived from a woman between 25 and 40 years old with Graves' ophthalmopathy. The rearrangement joins TRBV29-1 to TRBJ2-4, with D possibly TRBD1 on 6 matching bases. CDR3 sequence reads: CSVEPAGVLYF. In DNA, the CDR3 is TGCAGCGTTGAACCGGCAGGGGTCCTGTACTTC. Based on the CDR3 plus reference TRBV29-1 and TRBJ2-4, the full variable domain is SAVISQKPSRDICQRGTSLTIQCQVDSQVTMMFWYRQQPGQSLTLIATANQGSEATYESGFVIDKFPISRPNLTFSTLTVSNMSPEDSSIYLCSVEPAGVLYFGAGTRLSVL.